Described below is a single TCR beta chain sequence and its context. The antigen is not known. Germline assignment: CDR1 MDHEN and CDR2 SYDVKM. The CDR3 spans 14 residues. The J segment lost 3 bases and the V segment lost 6 bases, leaving 8 bases of the junction unmatched. This sample stems from a study of shared clonotypes between healthy human individuals. General study findings and limits: Researchers found naive subsets generally carried larger estimated richness than memory subsets.

Sorted-subset replicate PCRs used 200 ng of genomic DNA. This amount corresponded to about 30,000 T cell genomes. The table came from immunoSEQ multiplex PCR; TCRdb's copy has only in-frame clones and leaves some out. The table has around 1.9 million clones, 85% to 95% seen once. CD45RO-negative cells were positively selected for CCR7, leaving out terminally differentiated effector memory CD45RA+ cells. Healthy HIV-negative adults without recent acute infections or vaccinations served as donors. Material for sequencing was naive CD8+ T cells from PBMCs. The sequence was obtained from a man aged 18 to 30 in good health. Some clones in this sample may be carry-over from other donors' samples. The chain recombines TRBV28 with TRBJ2-7; TRBD1 matches 7 bases. CDR3 region: CASRSGTEHYEQYF. The CDR3 DNA sequence: TGTGCCAGCAGGTCTGGGACAGAACACTACGAGCAGTACTTC.